A single TCR beta chain is shown here with its context. What it recognizes is unknown. This sample was included in a study of response to subunit inactivated influenza vaccine. Whole-study results and caveats: The authors offered the suggestion that each seasonal influenza vaccination recruits few new T cells.

Germline values: CDR1 LNHDA, CDR2 SQIVND (reference sequence). The V and J ends lost 3 bases and 4 bases respectively, with 16 bases between them. The CDR3 totals 16 residues. MiXCR, applied by TCRdb to the RT-PCR reads, yields one record per CDR3 protein. This table holds 710,000 or so distinct CDR3 sequences, about 15% found once. The chain combines TRBV19 with TRBJ2-1; D perhaps matches TRBD1 (5 bases). The sequence came from a man in his forties or fifties who received an inactivated influenza vaccine. Sample: PBMCs from blood, taken less than 13 days after vaccination. CDR3 coding DNA: TGTGCCAGTAGTATCCGAACAGGCTCTTATTACAATGAGCAGTTCTTC. Translating gives CASSIRTGSYYNEQFF.